This record looks at one TCR beta chain sequence and its context. The sample originates from a study of blood T cell repertoires in COVID-19. Sequencing was performed with immunoSEQ multiplex PCR; in TCRdb, only in-frame clones are kept and a portion is missing. The sample gives about 55,000 clones, approximately 92% of which show up once; approximately 15% is in the top ten. The CDR3 length is 15 residues. V trimming: 3 bases; J trimming: 5 bases; junction bases outside the gene matches: 6. Germline CDR1 LNHDA, CDR2 SQIVND (reference sequence). The material sequenced was peripheral blood. The sequence was obtained from a human donor with active COVID-19. The donor label of this sample is uncertain. The chain is built from TRBV19 and TRBJ2-1, with 8 positions matching TRBD2. The CDR3 is CASSMETSVNNEQFF. The DNA of the CDR3 is TGTGCCAGTAGTATGGAGACTAGCGTTAACAATGAGCAGTTCTTC.